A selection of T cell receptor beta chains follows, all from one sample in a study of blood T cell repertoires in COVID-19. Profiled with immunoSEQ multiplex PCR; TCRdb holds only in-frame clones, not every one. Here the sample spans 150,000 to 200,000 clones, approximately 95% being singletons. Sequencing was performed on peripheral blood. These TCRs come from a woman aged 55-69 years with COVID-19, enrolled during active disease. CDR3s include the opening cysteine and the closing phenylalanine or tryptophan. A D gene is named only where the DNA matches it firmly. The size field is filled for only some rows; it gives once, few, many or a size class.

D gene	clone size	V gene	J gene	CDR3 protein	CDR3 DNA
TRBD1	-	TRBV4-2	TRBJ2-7	CASSQVDRGGHEQYF	TGTGCCAGCAGCCAAGTAGACAGGGGGGGCCACGAGCAGTACTTC
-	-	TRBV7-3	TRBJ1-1	CASSEAWNTEAFF	TGTGCCAGCAGCGAAGCGTGGAACACTGAAGCTTTCTTT
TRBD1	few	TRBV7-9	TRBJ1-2	CASSHTDRARGYTF	TGTGCCAGCAGCCATACGGACAGGGCACGTGGCTACACCTTC
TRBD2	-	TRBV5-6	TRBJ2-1	CASSAGLAGVLGEQFF	TGTGCCAGCAGCGCGGGACTAGCGGGGGTACTAGGTGAGCAGTTCTTC
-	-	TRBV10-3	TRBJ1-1	CAISGRGTEAFF	TGTGCCATCAGCGGGCGAGGGACTGAAGCTTTCTTT
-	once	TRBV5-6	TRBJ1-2	CASSLGQGDGGYTF	TGTGCCAGCAGCTTGGGGCAGGGCGACGGGGGCTACACCTTC
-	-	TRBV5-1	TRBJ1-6	CASSSYTGLSPLHF	TGCGCCAGCAGCTCTTATACAGGGCTTTCACCCCTCCACTTT
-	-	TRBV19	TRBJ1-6	CASTAGGVFNSPLHF	TGTGCCAGTACCGCGGGAGGGGTTTTTAATTCACCCCTCCACTTT
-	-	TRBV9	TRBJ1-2	CASSVVGALGYTF	TGTGCCAGCAGCGTAGTGGGGGCGCTTGGCTACACCTTC
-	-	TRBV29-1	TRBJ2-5	CSVHMTGKETQYF	TGCAGCGTGCACATGACAGGCAAAGAGACCCAGTACTTC
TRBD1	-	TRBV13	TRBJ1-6	CASRYRDRDNSPLHF	TGTGCCAGCAGATACAGGGACAGGGACAATTCACCCCTCCACTTT
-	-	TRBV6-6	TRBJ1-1	CASSYRYRVGSEAFF	TGTGCCAGCAGTTATAGGTACAGGGTAGGTTCTGAAGCTTTCTTT
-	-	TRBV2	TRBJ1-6	CASSEGSYSPLHF	TGTGCCAGCAGTGAAGGGAGCTATTCACCCCTCCACTTT